The 7 T cell receptor beta chains given below trace back to one sample, sequenced in a study of response to subunit inactivated influenza vaccine. One entry per CDR3 protein, called by TCRdb with MiXCR from the RT-PCR reads. The sample yields 280,000 or so distinct CDR3 sequences, less than 25% seen once. Sequenced here: PBMCs from blood, sampled 21 months after vaccination. The origin of the receptors is a man aged 50 to 69 who received an inactivated influenza vaccine.

The rearrangement joins TRBV20-1 to TRBJ2-7; 7 bases line up with TRBD2. The CDR3 covers 14 residues. Trimming at V came to 4 bases and at J to 0 bases, leaving 6 bases not matched to a gene. Per germline, CDR1 DFQATT and CDR2 SNEGSKA (reference sequence). The CDR3, as DNA: TGCAGTGCTAAAGGGGCTAGCGGCTCCTACGAGCAGTACTTC. Its protein product is CSAKGASGSYEQYF.

This clonotype was detected only a few times. The chain joins TRBV7-9 to TRBJ2-2; TRBD1 might be the D (6 bases). CDR3 length equals 14 residues. Germline assignment: CDR1 SEHNR and CDR2 FQNEAQ (reference sequence). The V end was cut by 6 bases, the J end by 1 base, with 9 bases between. This CDR3 reads CASRPQGNTGELFF. CDR3 nucleotide sequence: TGTGCCAGCAGACCACAGGGGAACACCGGGGAGCTGTTTTTT.

V usage is TRBV4-1 and J usage is TRBJ1-2; 9 bases align to TRBD1. V lost 2 bases and J lost 5; bases outside the gene matches: 15. The CDR3 length is 18 residues. Looked up from germline, CDR1 is MGHRA and CDR2 is YSYEKL. CDR3 sequence reads: CASSQSPSHRGLGYGYTF. The CDR3 nucleotides read TGCGCCAGCAGCCAATCGCCCTCCCACAGGGGGCTCGGATATGGCTACACCTTC.

This clonotype was counted ten times or more. This chain uses TRBV5-1 with TRBJ2-7; 10 bases agree with TRBD1. Per germline, CDR1 SGHRS and CDR2 YFSETQ. Trimming at V came to 0 bases and at J to 3 bases, leaving 6 bases not matched to a gene. This CDR3 spans 16 amino acids. The CDR3 is CASSLDTGTGVYEQYF. CDR3 coding DNA: TGCGCCAGCAGCTTGGACACCGGGACAGGGGTCTACGAGCAGTACTTC.

The gene calls are TRBV2 and TRBJ2-7; 8 bases are shared with TRBD2. The CDR3 spans 15 residues. Germline loops: CDR1 SNHLY, CDR2 FYNNEI. V dropped 5 bases and J dropped 5; count of bases not matched to a gene: 11. In nucleotides, the CDR3 is TGTGCCAGCAGTAGTCCACGACTAGCGACGCACGAGCAGTACTTC. It codes for CASSSPRLATHEQYF.

This clonotype showed up many times. The chain has TRBV12-3 or TRBV12-4 and TRBJ1-6, with a tentative D call TRBD1 (5 bases). The CDR3 has 14 amino acids. The V end lost 6 bases, the J end lost 5 bases, and 11 bases lay between the germline ends. The CDR3 DNA follows: TGTGCCAGCAGCTGGGGAGGGGATAATTCACCCCTCCACTTT. It translates to CASSWGGDNSPLHF.

This clonotype was detected ten times or more. Here the CDR3 DNA reads TGTGCCAGCAGTCAGTCGGGGACGGAAAACACAGATACGCAGTATTTT. It translates to CASSQSGTENTDTQYF. The chain combines TRBV11-2 with TRBJ2-3; D may match TRBD1 or TRBD2 (5 bases each). This CDR3 spans 16 amino acids. V was trimmed by 6 bases and J by 2 bases, leaving 18 bases between them. Germline values: CDR1 SGHAT, CDR2 FQNNGV. The whole variable domain, remainder taken from reference TRBV11-2 and TRBJ2-3, is EAGVAQSPRYKIIEKRQSVAFWCNPISGHATLYWYQQILGQGPKLLIQFQNNGVVDDSQLPKDRFSAERLKGVDSTLKIQPAKLEDSAVYLCASSQSGTENTDTQYFGPGTRLTVL.